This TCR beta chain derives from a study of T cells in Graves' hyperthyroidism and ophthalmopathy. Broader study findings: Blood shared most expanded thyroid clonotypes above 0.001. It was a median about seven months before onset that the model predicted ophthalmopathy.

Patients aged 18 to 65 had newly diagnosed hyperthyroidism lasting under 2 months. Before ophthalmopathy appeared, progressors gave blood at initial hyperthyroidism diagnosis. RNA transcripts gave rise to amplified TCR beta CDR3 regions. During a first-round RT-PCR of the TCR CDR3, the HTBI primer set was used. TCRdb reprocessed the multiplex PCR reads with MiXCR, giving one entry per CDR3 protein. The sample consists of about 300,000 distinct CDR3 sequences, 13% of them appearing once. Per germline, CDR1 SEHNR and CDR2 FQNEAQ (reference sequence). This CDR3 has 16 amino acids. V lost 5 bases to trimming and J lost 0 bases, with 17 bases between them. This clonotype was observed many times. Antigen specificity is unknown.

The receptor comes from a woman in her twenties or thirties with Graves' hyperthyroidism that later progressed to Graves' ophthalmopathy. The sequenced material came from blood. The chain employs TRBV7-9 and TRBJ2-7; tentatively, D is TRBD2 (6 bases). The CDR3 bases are TGTGCCAGCAGCCCCCGCGGGGCAGGGAGCTCCTACGAGCAGTACTTC. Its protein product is CASSPRGAGSSYEQYF.